The 32 T cell receptor beta chains reported below all come from one sample, sequenced in a study of Ad26.COV2.S vaccination and SARS-CoV-2 variants. Sequenced by immunoSEQ multiplex PCR; TCRdb stores in-frame clones only, minus some. This table holds about 410,000 clones, approximately 89% found once. As to treatment: about 20 received Ad26.COV2.S at low or high dose, single or two shots; five or six received placebo; per-sample allocation not given. Sample collection was performed on day 63 after the first vaccine or placebo injection. Sequencing used peripheral blood, obtained in a trial of Ad26.COV2.S vaccine versus placebo. The source of these receptors is a person aged 18-60 years who received the Ad26.COV2.S COVID-19 vaccine or a placebo.

The chain uses TRBV28 and TRBJ2-1; D unclear. CDR3 size: 12 residues. Trimming took off 3 bases at V and 9 bases at J, with 9 bases between the two ends. Germline CDR1 MDHEN, CDR2 SYDVKM. The CDR3 region is CASSFARGEQFF. As DNA, the CDR3 is TGTGCCAGCAGTTTCGCCCGTGGTGAGCAGTTCTTC. The variable domain in full, completed from reference TRBV28 and TRBJ2-1, reads DVKVTQSSRYLVKRTGEKVFLECVQDMDHENMFWYRQDPGLGLRLIYFSYDVKMKEKGDIPEGYSVSREKKERFSLILESASTNQTSMYLCASSFARGEQFFGPGTRLTVL.

The gene calls are TRBV10-3 and TRBJ2-1; D possibly corresponds to TRBD2 (5 bases). The V end was cut by 3 bases, the J end by 9 bases, with 12 bases between. The CDR3 covers 13 residues. Germline V gene sequence: CDR1 ENHRY, CDR2 SYGVKD. For the CDR3, the DNA is TGTGCCATCAGTGAACGGGGTATGGGTGAGCAGTTCTTC. Translated: CAISERGMGEQFF.

This chain uses TRBV2 with TRBJ2-1, with TRBD2 matching 10 bases. Germline values: CDR1 SNHLY, CDR2 FYNNEI. This CDR3 is 16 amino acids long. The V gene end was trimmed by 6 bases and the J gene end by 5 bases; junction bases not matched to a gene: 10. CDR3 protein: CASSRKLAGRNNEQFF. CDR3 bases: TGTGCCAGCAGCCGCAAACTAGCGGGACGGAACAATGAGCAGTTCTTC.

This clone was found a few times. The chain recombines TRBV30 with TRBJ2-3; D may be TRBD2 (7 bases). This CDR3 has 16 amino acids. Deletions cut 8 bases from V and 3 bases from J, with 24 bases between. Germline V gene data show CDR1 as GTSNPN and CDR2 as SVGIG (reference sequence). The CDR3 nucleotides are TGTGCCGGGAAAAGGACGGGGGGCCAGGGGACAGATACGCAGTATTTT. It codes for CAGKRTGGQGTDTQYF.

This chain links TRBV5-4 with TRBJ2-7, with 14 bases matching TRBD2. Germline lookup yields CDR1 SGHNT and CDR2 YYREEE (reference sequence). The CDR3 covers 17 residues. Unmatched junction bases numbered 7, after V lost 3 bases and J lost 2 bases. This CDR3 is CASSSGLAGVSTYEQYF. The CDR3 region has the DNA TGTGCCAGCAGCTCGGGACTAGCGGGAGTATCGACCTACGAGCAGTACTTC.

The chain combines TRBV2 with TRBJ1-4; 8 nucleotides agree with TRBD1. The CDR3 has 13 amino acids. V was clipped by 10 bases and J by 8 bases; unmatched bases: 9. From germline, CDR1 is SNHLY and CDR2 FYNNEI. The CDR3 region is CATEDREDEKLFF. The CDR3 coding sequence is TGTGCCACCGAGGACAGGGAGGACGAAAAACTGTTTTTT.

V gene TRBV5-5 combines with J gene TRBJ2-1; TRBD1 might be the D (5 bases). The CDR3 is 16 amino acids. With 0 bases removed from V and 1 base from J, the gap between germline ends came to 11 bases. Germline values: CDR1 SGHKS, CDR2 YYEKEE (reference sequence). The CDR3 DNA reads TGTGCCAGCAGCTTGGGTGGGCAGGGATCCTACAATGAGCAGTTCTTC. It translates to CASSLGGQGSYNEQFF. The variable domain in full, completed from reference TRBV5-5 and TRBJ2-1, reads DAGVTQSPTHLIKTRGQQVTLRCSPISGHKSVSWYQQVLGQGPQFIFQYYEKEERGRGNFPDRFSARQFPNYSSELNVNALLLGDSALYLCASSLGGQGSYNEQFFGPGTRLTVL.

This clone is a singleton in its sample. This chain connects TRBV5-6 to TRBJ2-3, with 7 bases matching TRBD2. Germline CDR1 SGHDT, CDR2 YYEEEE. This CDR3 comprises 14 residues. V trimming: 6 bases; J trimming: 6 bases; junction bases outside the gene matches: 10. The CDR3 sequence: CASTPAGEHDTQYF. DNA of the CDR3: TGTGCCAGCACCCCTGCGGGAGAGCACGATACGCAGTATTTT.

The CDR3 is CASSQERGLTHEQYF. The CDR3 nucleotides read TGCGCCAGCAGCCAAGAGCGGGGACTTACCCACGAGCAGTACTTC. The chain links TRBV4-1 to TRBJ2-7; possibly TRBD2 for D (6 bases). V lost 0 bases and J 5 bases, leaving 14 bases between the germline ends. This CDR3 is 15 amino acids long. CDR1 and CDR2 from the germline V gene are MGHRA and YSYEKL.

CDR3 protein: CASRSGVGNTIYF. In DNA form, the CDR3 reads TGTGCCAGCAGGTCAGGGGTTGGGAACACCATATATTTT. The chain carries TRBV12-3 or TRBV12-4 and TRBJ1-3, with D maybe TRBD1 (6 bases). Trimming left V 6 bases short and J 7 bases short, with 13 bases between. The CDR3 length is 13 residues.

As DNA, the CDR3 is TGTGCCAGCGGCCGGAGCTCCTACAATGAGCAGTTCTTC. This codes for CASGRSSYNEQFF. The rearrangement uses TRBV2 and TRBJ2-1, with D hard to call. CDR1 SNHLY and CDR2 FYNNEI come from the germline V gene. The length of the CDR3 is 13 residues. V shed 8 bases and J shed 0 bases, with 8 bases lying between them.

The V and J genes are TRBV9 and TRBJ2-7; D is unclear. Germline V gene sequence: CDR1 SGDLS, CDR2 YYNGEE. CDR3 size: 14 residues. V lost 0 bases, J lost 4 bases, and 11 bases lay in between. CDR3 coding DNA: TGTGCCAGCAGCGTAGATCCCCTTCCTTACGAGCAGTACTTC. This sequence encodes CASSVDPLPYEQYF.

The rearrangement joins TRBV11-2 to TRBJ2-7; D not resolved. The germline CDR1 and CDR2 sequences are SGHAT and FQNNGV. Trimming stripped 4 bases from V and 5 bases from J, with 18 bases between. The length of the CDR3 is 15 residues. The CDR3 region has the DNA TGTGCCAGCAGCTCCCTGGGCAGATGGCCTAACGAGCAGTACTTC. Translated: CASSSLGRWPNEQYF.

The chain has TRBV28 and TRBJ2-2; unclear D gene. Germline-derived CDR1 and CDR2 are MDHEN and SYDVKM. With 5 bases removed from V and 6 bases from J, the gap between germline ends came to 13 bases. The CDR3 is made up of 14 amino acids. CDR3 amino acids: CASSPLGFAGELFF. The CDR3 region has the DNA TGTGCCAGCAGTCCCCTTGGGTTTGCCGGGGAGCTGTTTTTT.

The chain uses TRBV6-5 and TRBJ2-7; TRBD1 might be the D (6 bases). CDR3 length: 14 residues. Germline CDR1 is MNHEY and CDR2 is SVGAGI. The ends were cut back, 6 bases at V and 0 bases at J, with 12 bases in the middle. The CDR3 bases are TGTGCCAGCAGCGGGACACTGAGCTCCTACGAGCAGTACTTC. It encodes CASSGTLSSYEQYF.

The V call is TRBV5-1, the J call TRBJ2-2, with D hard to call. The CDR3 is 15 amino acids. Germline V lookup: CDR1 SGHRS, CDR2 YFSETQ. Trimming removed 0 bases from V and 4 bases from J, with 10 bases in between. The CDR3 DNA is TGCGCCAGCAGCTTGGGTTACCCGGGCACCGGGGAGCTGTTTTTT. Protein: CASSLGYPGTGELFF. Full variable domain (outside the CDR3, taken from reference TRBV5-1 and TRBJ2-2): KAGVTQTPRYLIKTRGQQVTLSCSPISGHRSVSWYQQTPGQGLQFLFEYFSETQRNKGNFPGRFSGRQFSNSRSEMNVSTLELGDSALYLCASSLGYPGTGELFFGEGSRLTVL.

V is TRBV2 and J is TRBJ2-4; D not resolved. The germline V gene encodes CDR1 SNHLY and CDR2 FYNNEI. CDR3 length: 15 amino acids. Trimming pared 1 base from V and 0 bases from J, leaving 7 bases between. For the CDR3, the DNA is TGTGCCAGCAGTGAAGAGGCCCTAGCCAAAAACATTCAGTACTTC. Its translation is CASSEEALAKNIQYF.

The V gene is TRBV18, the J gene TRBJ2-7, with D possibly TRBD1 on 5 matching bases. Trimming removed 1 base at V and 2 bases at J, with 9 bases between. Per germline, CDR1 KGHSH and CDR2 LQKENI. This CDR3 contains 14 residues. The CDR3 DNA sequence: TGTGCCAGCTCACCACTGACAGCTGCCTACGAGCAGTACTTC. This encodes CASSPLTAAYEQYF.

The CDR3 DNA follows: TGTGCCAGTAGTATTGGTTTTGACCCTCTGGTAGAGCCCCAGCATTTT. Translated: CASSIGFDPLVEPQHF. The V gene is TRBV19, the J gene TRBJ1-5; D is unclear. The CDR3 totals 16 residues. Germline CDR1 LNHDA, CDR2 SQIVND (reference sequence). V dropped 3 bases and J dropped 8 bases, with 20 bases sitting between them.

The chain has TRBV18 and TRBJ1-4, with unresolved D. The CDR3 spans 15 residues. Germline V CDR1 and CDR2: KGHSH, LQKENI. V lost 2 bases to trimming and J lost 4 bases, with 11 bases between them. For the CDR3, the DNA is TGTGCCAGCTCACCAAACGCGGGGATTAATGAAAAACTGTTTTTT. This codes for CASSPNAGINEKLFF. The variable domain in full, with the rest retrieved from reference TRBV18 and TRBJ1-4, is NAGVMQNPRHLVRRRGQEARLRCSPMKGHSHVYWYRQLPEEGLKFMVYLQKENIIDESGMPKERFSAEFPKEGPSILRIQQVVRGDSAAYFCASSPNAGINEKLFFGSGTQLSVL.

The V and J genes are TRBV5-6 and TRBJ2-7; 8 bases agree with TRBD1. V lost 4 bases to trimming and J lost 2 bases; unmatched junction nucleotides: 5. The germline V gene has CDR1 SGHDT and CDR2 YYEEEE. The CDR3 loop spans 14 amino acids. CDR3 loop: CASSSDRGAYEQYF. The CDR3 DNA is TGTGCCAGCAGCAGCGACAGGGGAGCCTACGAGCAGTACTTC.

DNA of the CDR3: TGCAGCGTTGAAGATTGGACAAGAATCCTAAATACGCAGTATTTT. It is translated as CSVEDWTRILNTQYF. The chain combines TRBV29-1 with TRBJ2-3; tentatively, D is TRBD1 (5 bases). The V gene lost 0 bases and the J gene lost 7 bases, with 17 bases spanning the gap. The CDR3 contains 15 residues. Germline loops: CDR1 SQVTM, CDR2 ANQGSEA.

The CDR3 sequence: CASSSSLFGVRQGPYEQYF. The CDR3 DNA is TGTGCCAGCAGCTCTTCCCTGTTTGGGGTGCGGCAGGGCCCCTACGAGCAGTACTTC. V and J are TRBV11-3 and TRBJ2-7, with D possibly being TRBD1 (5 bases). Germline V gene data show CDR1 as SGHNT and CDR2 as YENEEA. The V gene lost 4 bases and the J gene lost 2 bases, with 27 bases spanning the gap. This CDR3 is 19 amino acids long.

The chain employs TRBV5-8 and TRBJ1-5, with a possible D match to TRBD1 (5 bases). Germline CDR1 reads SGHTS; CDR2 reads YDEGEE. The CDR3 is made up of 20 amino acids. V was shortened by 1 base and J by 4 bases, with 27 bases between the two germline ends. CDR3 region: CASSLFWATRPGGENQPQHF. CDR3 nucleotide sequence: TGTGCCAGCAGCTTGTTTTGGGCGACACGTCCGGGGGGAGAAAATCAGCCCCAGCATTTT.

This clone appeared a single time. The chain carries TRBV27 and TRBJ1-2; 10 nucleotides align to TRBD1. There are 15 residues in the CDR3. Losses at the gene ends were 6 bases for V and 6 bases for J; bases not matched to a gene: 10. Germline-derived CDR1 and CDR2 are MNHEY and SMNVEV (reference sequence). CDR3 sequence: CASSVAGQGLDGYTF. The CDR3 coding sequence is TGTGCCAGCAGCGTTGCGGGACAGGGGCTCGATGGCTACACCTTC.

The chain recombines TRBV19 with TRBJ1-1; D may be TRBD1 (6 bases). The CDR3 consists of 14 residues. Germline V gene data show CDR1 as LNHDA and CDR2 as SQIVND (reference sequence). The germline V and J ends were trimmed by 5 bases and 0 bases, with 10 bases remaining between them. CDR3 bases: TGTGCCAGTAGTCCAGGGGACCTGAACACTGAAGCTTTCTTT. Translated, it gives CASSPGDLNTEAFF.

The gene calls are TRBV4-3 and TRBJ1-3; D may be TRBD1 (5 bases). V was trimmed by 0 bases and J by 0 bases, leaving 15 bases between them. CDR3 length: 18 residues. Germline-derived CDR1 and CDR2 are LGHNA and YSLEER. The CDR3 nucleotides are TGCGCCAGCAGCCAAGATCTAGCAGGGTCAAGCTCTGGAAACACCATATATTTT. Its translation is CASSQDLAGSSSGNTIYF.

The genes are TRBV6-1 and TRBJ1-6, with TRBD1 matching over 9 bases. CDR1 and CDR2 from the germline V gene are MNHNS and SASEGT. The ends lost 4 bases at V and 9 bases at J; junction bases unmatched: 16. The CDR3 sequence is 18 residues long. The CDR3 reads CASSGRTGDLTSVSPLHF. The DNA for the CDR3 is TGTGCCAGCAGTGGCCGGACAGGGGATCTTACCAGCGTTTCACCCCTCCACTTT.

The gene calls are TRBV9 and TRBJ1-6, with 10 positions matching TRBD1. Germline CDR1 and CDR2: SGDLS and YYNGEE. This CDR3 has 16 residues. Unmatched junction bases numbered 5, after V lost 3 bases and J lost 5 bases. CDR3 residues: CASSGRQGAHNSPLHF. The DNA for the CDR3 is TGTGCCAGCAGCGGGCGACAGGGGGCGCATAATTCACCCCTCCACTTT. Filled out from reference TRBV9 and TRBJ1-6, the complete variable domain reads DSGVTQTPKHLITATGQRVTLRCSPRSGDLSVYWYQQSLDQGLQFLIQYYNGEERAKGNILERFSAQQFPDLHSELNLSSLELGDSALYFCASSGRQGAHNSPLHFGNGTRLTVT.

In this sample, this clone turned up once. The gene calls are TRBV6-5 and TRBJ2-5; 7 positions agree with TRBD1. The CDR3 has 15 amino acids. V shed 2 bases, J shed 5 bases, and the junction held 8 bases outside the gene matches. Germline V CDR1 and CDR2: MNHEY, SVGAGI. The CDR3: CASSYMQGEWETQYF. In nucleotides, the CDR3 is TGTGCCAGCAGTTACATGCAGGGGGAGTGGGAGACCCAGTACTTC.

The chain uses TRBV11-2 and TRBJ2-5, with TRBD1 matching 7 bases. CDR3 length equals 14 residues. Per the germline V gene, CDR1 is SGHAT and CDR2 is FQNNGV. With 5 bases clipped from V and 0 bases from J, the junction kept 3 bases outside the gene matches. The CDR3 DNA is TGTGCCAGCAGCCGGGGACAGCACCAAGAGACCCAGTACTTC. Protein sequence: CASSRGQHQETQYF.

This clone was seen a single time. J is TRBJ1-3 and V is TRBV3-1 (or the pseudogene TRBV3-2), with D tentatively TRBD1 (5 bases). The CDR3 covers 14 residues. The ends were cut back, 4 bases at V and 0 bases at J, with 7 bases in the middle. Germline V lookup: CDR1 LGHDT, CDR2 YNNKEL (reference sequence). CDR3 nucleotide sequence: TGTGCCAGCAGCCCGGGGACCTCTGGAAACACCATATATTTT. Residues: CASSPGTSGNTIYF.